These 2 T cell receptor beta chains originate from one sample sequenced in a study of CD8+ T cells in alopecia areata. TCR sequencing used cDNA made by reverse transcription of extracted RNA. Some clones are missing from TCRdb's copy, which holds only in-frame ones; the method was immunoSEQ multiplex PCR. This table has roughly 200,000 clones, over 55% appearing once. The source material was CD4+ T cells sorted from blood, sampled at week 0. These receptors were taken from a human donor with alopecia areata.

CDR3 nucleotides: TGCAGCGTTGCACCAAAGGTTCTGAACACTGAAGCTTTCTTT. This sequence encodes CSVAPKVLNTEAFF. The chain joins TRBV29-1 to TRBJ1-1, with D unresolved. The CDR3 contains 14 residues. The germline V and J ends were trimmed by 4 bases and 0 bases, with 12 bases remaining between them. Germline values: CDR1 SQVTM, CDR2 ANQGSEA.

As concerns this clone: Other nucleotide sequences in the sample specify the same CDR3. DNA for the CDR3: TGCAGCGTTCCGGGACAGGGGGCGTACGAGCAGTACTTC. Residues: CSVPGQGAYEQYF. This chain joins TRBV29-1 and TRBJ2-7; 12 nucleotides match TRBD1. V trimming: 5 bases; J trimming: 4 bases; junction bases outside the gene matches: 3. Germline V gene data show CDR1 as SQVTM and CDR2 as ANQGSEA. This CDR3 comprises 13 residues.